These T cell receptor beta chains were read from a single sample in a study of graft-versus-host responses after intestinal transplantation. Measured with immunoSEQ multiplex PCR; TCRdb has only the in-frame clones, and not every one. The profile shows 78,000 or so clones, 80% to 90% of them singletons. For these receptors, no antigen is known. The sample was unstimulated CD8+ T cells sorted from spleen or lymph node cells, taken before transplant. These receptors were obtained from a human donor who was the organ donor for an intestinal transplant. CDR3s include the opening cysteine and the closing phenylalanine or tryptophan. Each record gives: V gene, J gene, D gene, clone size, CDR3 DNA, CDR3 protein. The D gene is left open where the match is weak. Only part of the rows carry a size: once, few, many, or a class if the clone is expanded.

TRBV9	TRBJ1-5	-	-	TGTGCCAGCAGCGTAGAGTCGGGGTTGCATCAGCCCCAGCATTTT	CASSVESGLHQPQHF
TRBV5-5	TRBJ2-2	TRBD1	-	TGTGCCAGCAGCTTGGCCGGGACAGGGGGCTCCGGGGAGCTGTTTTTT	CASSLAGTGGSGELFF
TRBV20-1	TRBJ2-7	TRBD1	few	TGCAGGGCGGACAGGGAGTTCGAGCAGTACTTC	CRADREFEQYF
TRBV6-1	TRBJ1-1	-	-	TGTGCCAGCAGTGATTCAGGGAAGGCTGAAGCTTTCTTT	CASSDSGKAEAFF
TRBV28	TRBJ1-5	TRBD1	medium-sized	TGTGCCAGCAAAGAAGGGACAGGGCCCCAGCATTTT	CASKEGTGPQHF
TRBV5-8	TRBJ2-2	-	-	TGTGCCAGCAGCCGGGACCGTATCGCCGGGGAGCTGTTTTTT	CASSRDRIAGELFF
TRBV30	TRBJ1-6	-	-	TGTGCCTGGAGTGTCCTAGGCGGAGATAATTCACCCCTCCACTTT	CAWSVLGGDNSPLHF
TRBV5-4	TRBJ2-2	TRBD2	-	TGTGCCAGCAGCCCGGGGGGGATGGACACCGGGGAGCTGTTTTTT	CASSPGGMDTGELFF
TRBV6-5	TRBJ1-6	TRBD1	-	TGTGCCAGCAGTTATATGACAGGGTATAATTCACCCCTCCACTTT	CASSYMTGYNSPLHF
TRBV27	TRBJ2-1	-	-	TGTGCCAGCAGTTTGTCACAGTATGGGAAGGATGAGCAGTTCTTC	CASSLSQYGKDEQFF
TRBV5-1	TRBJ1-2	-	-	TGCGCCAGCAGCTTGACTGGTACTGAAGCTAACTATGGCTACACCTTC	CASSLTGTEANYGYTF
TRBV19	TRBJ1-5	TRBD1	-	TGTGCCAGTAGTATGGCACAGGGGGCCAATCAGCCCCAGCATTTT	CASSMAQGANQPQHF
TRBV7-9	TRBJ2-3	-	-	TGTGCCAGCAGCTTATGGCGGGATACGCAGTATTTT	CASSLWRDTQYF
TRBV4-2	TRBJ1-1	-	-	TGTGCCAGCAGCCAAGATGGTCAGCAGAACACTGAAGCTTTCTTT	CASSQDGQQNTEAFF
TRBV7-6	TRBJ2-7	-	-	TGTGCCAGCAGCCGCGGCGGGGACTACGAGCAGTACTTC	CASSRGGDYEQYF
TRBV4-1	TRBJ1-2	TRBD1	once	TGCGCCAGCAGCTTCTCGGGGAGGGGGCCCTTCTATGGCTACACCTTC	CASSFSGRGPFYGYTF
TRBV27	TRBJ2-7	-	few	TGTGCCAGCAGTTACTCGAGCCAGGGTATGGGCTACGAGCAGTACTTC	CASSYSSQGMGYEQYF
TRBV10-3	TRBJ1-3	-	-	TGTGCCACCCACGGTGGGGGAAACACCATATATTTT	CATHGGGNTIYF
TRBV19	TRBJ2-3	-	-	TGTGCCAGTACCGGGACCAACACAGATACGCAGTATTTT	CASTGTNTDTQYF
TRBV4-2	TRBJ1-2	TRBD1	-	TGTGCCAGCACTCACACAGGGGCCTATGGCTACACCTTC	CASTHTGAYGYTF
TRBV6-5	TRBJ2-7	-	-	TGTGCCAGCATCTCGAGGGAAGAATCGATAAACGAGCAGTACTTC	CASISREESINEQYF
TRBV7-6	TRBJ2-1	-	-	TGTGCCAGCAGCTTAGGAGACGGAGAGCAGTTCTTC	CASSLGDGEQFF
TRBV28	TRBJ2-3	-	-	TGTGCCAGCAGTTGGGAGGGGGGTAGCACAGATACGCAGTATTTT	CASSWEGGSTDTQYF
TRBV27	TRBJ1-2	-	-	TGTGCCAGCAGTTTCGCCTCTAACTATGGCTACACCTTC	CASSFASNYGYTF
TRBV2	TRBJ1-2	-	-	TGTGCCAGCAGTGGGGTTGAGAACTATGGCTACACCTTC	CASSGVENYGYTF
TRBV11-2	TRBJ1-6	-	once	TGTGCCAGCAGCTTAGGGACAGCTCCCCCCCTCCACTTT	CASSLGTAPPLHF
TRBV5-1	TRBJ1-2	-	-	TGCGCCAGCAGCTTGGGGGCCCCGGGAGTGGGCTACACCTTC	CASSLGAPGVGYTF
TRBV19	TRBJ1-2	-	-	TGTGCCAGTAACACCCCGGGCAGGACGCTGGAGGGCTACACCTTC	CASNTPGRTLEGYTF
TRBV7-8	TRBJ2-3	-	once	TGTGCCAGCAGCTTGCGGGGCTCGGGGACAGATACGCAGTATTTT	CASSLRGSGTDTQYF
TRBV27	TRBJ2-3	TRBD1	once	TGTGCCAGCAGATCCCCTGGGACAGGGGGCTACGCTACTAGCACAGATACGCAGTATTTT	CASRSPGTGGYATSTDTQYF
TRBV7-6	TRBJ1-1	TRBD1	-	TGTGCCAGCAGCTTATTCGGGACAGGGGAAGAAGCTTTCTTT	CASSLFGTGEEAFF
TRBV5-6	TRBJ2-3	-	-	TGTGCCGGCCAGGGCGGTAAGTTAGGGGGGACCAGCACAGATACGCAGTATTTT	CAGQGGKLGGTSTDTQYF
TRBV2	TRBJ2-1	TRBD2	-	TGTGCCAGCAGTGGACTAGCGGGGAATGAGCAGTTCTTC	CASSGLAGNEQFF
TRBV28	TRBJ2-1	-	-	TGTGCCAGCCGGGACAACTCCTACAATGAGCAGTTCTTC	CASRDNSYNEQFF
TRBV7-9	TRBJ2-1	-	few	TGTGCCAGCAGCCTGGAGGGGGAGCAGTTCTTC	CASSLEGEQFF
TRBV15	TRBJ2-7	-	-	TGTGCCACCAGCATCGAGGTCATTAGTTCCTACGAGCAGTACTTC	CATSIEVISSYEQYF
TRBV6-1	TRBJ2-7	-	-	TGTGCCAGCCGGGCAGGGAGTGGAGAGCAGTACTTC	CASRAGSGEQYF
TRBV7-9	TRBJ1-3	-	-	TGTGCCACGTTGGGGTTCGGAAACACCATATATTTT	CATLGFGNTIYF
TRBV4-1	TRBJ2-7	-	-	TGCGCCAGCAGCCAAGGGAGCACCGGGGGCTCCTACGAGCAGTACTTC	CASSQGSTGGSYEQYF
TRBV27	TRBJ2-4	TRBD1	-	TGTGCCAGCCGGACAGGGGGGGACATTCAGTACTTC	CASRTGGDIQYF
TRBV28	TRBJ1-6	-	-	TGTGCCAGCACCCCTCGGTCTTCACTGAGTAATTCACCCCTCCACTTT	CASTPRSSLSNSPLHF
TRBV10-2	TRBJ2-7	-	-	TGCGCCAGCAGTGAAGGTCCAGCGAGCTACGAGCAGTACTTC	CASSEGPASYEQYF
TRBV11-2	TRBJ1-2	-	few	TGTGCCAGCAGCCAAGATAAGATTGGCTCCGGCTTCTATGGCTACACCTTC	CASSQDKIGSGFYGYTF
TRBV5-4	TRBJ2-3	TRBD2	-	TGTGCCAGCAGCGGGGGGGGCACAGATACGCAGTATTTT	CASSGGGTDTQYF
TRBV4-1	TRBJ1-2	-	once	TGCGCCAGCAGCCAAGCGTCCACCGACTATGGCTACACCTTC	CASSQASTDYGYTF
TRBV4-1	TRBJ2-2	TRBD1	-	TGCGCCAGCAGCCAAACCGGGACAGGGATTCCCGGGGAGCTGTTTTTT	CASSQTGTGIPGELFF
TRBV5-6	TRBJ1-1	-	-	TGTGCCAGCAGCTTGCATTGGGCTGCTGTGCTCGGTGGGAACACTGAAGCTTTCTTT	CASSLHWAAVLGGNTEAFF
TRBV2	TRBJ1-1	-	-	TGTGCCAGCGAGGCGGGGTCGAGGACTGAAGCTTTCTTT	CASEAGSRTEAFF
TRBV11-2	TRBJ1-2	-	-	TGTGCCAGCAGCTACAAGCGTGGCTACACCTTC	CASSYKRGYTF
TRBV25-1	TRBJ2-2	-	-	TGTGCCAGCAGAGCGAACACCGGGGAGCTGTTTTTT	CASRANTGELFF
TRBV28	TRBJ1-2	TRBD1	-	TGTGCCAGCAGCCACGGGACAGGCTATGGCTACACCTTC	CASSHGTGYGYTF
TRBV5-6	TRBJ2-1	-	medium-sized	TGTGCCAGCAGCTTAGGTTCGGGTTTTACTGACAATGAGCAGTTCTTC	CASSLGSGFTDNEQFF
TRBV25-1	TRBJ1-2	-	-	TGTGCCAGCACCGCCGGGACGGCCTATGGCTACACCTTC	CASTAGTAYGYTF